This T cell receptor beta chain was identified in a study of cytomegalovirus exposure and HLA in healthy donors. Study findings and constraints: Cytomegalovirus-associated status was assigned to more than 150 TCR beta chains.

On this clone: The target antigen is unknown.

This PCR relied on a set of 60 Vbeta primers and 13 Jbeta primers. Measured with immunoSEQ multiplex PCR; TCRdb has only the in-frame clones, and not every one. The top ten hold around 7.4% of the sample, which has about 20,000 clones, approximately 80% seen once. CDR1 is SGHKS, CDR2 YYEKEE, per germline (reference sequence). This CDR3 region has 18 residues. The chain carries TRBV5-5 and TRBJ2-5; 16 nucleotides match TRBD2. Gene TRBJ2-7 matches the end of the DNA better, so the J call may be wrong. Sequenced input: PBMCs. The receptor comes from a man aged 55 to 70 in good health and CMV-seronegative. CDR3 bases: TGTGCCAGCAGCTCTGATATTGGGACTAGCGGGGGGGCGGGCGAGCAGTACTTC. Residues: CASSSDIGTSGGAGEQYF.